This T cell receptor beta chain emerged from a study of Ad26.COV2.S vaccination and SARS-CoV-2 variants (dated by TCRdb to the early 2020s). About the full investigation: Donors in the vaccine arm were drawn from COV1001, a phase I-IIa trial of Ad26.COV2.S in healthy adults that was multicentre, randomized, double-blind and placebo-controlled. Ad26.COV2.S was administered intramuscularly at 5 x 10^10 or 1 x 10^11 viral particles, either as a single shot or as two shots given 56 days apart. Trial participants were randomized into five groups of five, in which low-dose or high-dose Ad26.COV2.S was given once or twice, or placebo was given on both occasions. A total of roughly 32 samples were included in the TCR-sequenced set, comprising roughly 19 Ad26.COV2.S vaccine recipients, 5 placebo recipients and 8 SARS-CoV-2 convalescent individuals. TCRbeta repertoire sequencing served as the tool for gauging how specific and how broad the SARS-CoV-2-reactive T cell receptors were following Ad26.COV2.S vaccination. Investigators remained blinded to trial group allocation during experiments and outcome assessment. The investigation overall reported the following: Substantial breadth of spike-specific CD8+ and CD4+ T cell responses was reported after vaccination. The authors noted that the TCR breadth and depth analyses may have underestimated total T cell responses. Compared with placebo recipients, Ad26.COV2.S recipients showed higher spike-specific TCR breadth (P = 0.0014). Non-spike TCR breadth was comparable between vaccine and placebo recipients, consistent with the vaccine containing only spike. The study was not powered for comparison of responses between vaccine doses or regimens.

TCRbeta CDR3 regions were sequenced with the immunoSEQ Assay. After extraction, genomic DNA underwent amplification by bias-controlled multiplex PCR, followed by high-throughput sequencing. As for how the authors treated the data: Collapsing and filtering of sequences were performed to quantify the absolute abundance of each unique TCRbeta CDR3 region. T cell fraction was estimated by normalization of TCRbeta template counts to usable DNA, with usable DNA being measured through amplification of reference genes present in all nucleated cells. Repertoire TCRs were annotated as SARS-CoV-2-specific by exact matching of V gene, CDR3 amino acid sequence and J gene to a known reactive TCR set. The reference SARS-CoV-2 TCR set was derived from MIRA and filtered for enrichment in COVID-19-positive ImmuneCODE repertoires, a step that removed public or cross-reactive TCRs. Using the MIRA antigens, annotated TCRs were further analysed by specific ORF or by position within an ORF. Breadth was defined as the number of annotated unique rearrangements divided by the total number of unique productive rearrangements, and depth was defined as the summed frequency of the annotated unique rearrangements. Two-sided Wilcoxon rank-sum tests were applied when comparing TCR breadth between groups. Imported from immuneACCESS, the table was reduced by TCRdb to in-frame sequences with V and J called. These copies leave out some clones; in studies compared against another copy, an unresolved V gene accounts for under half, and the cause of the remainder is not known. That table gives V, J and clone size, and the DNA gave D and trimming. Here the sample has over 400,000 clones; approximately 92% occur a single time. The leading ten clones occupy about 2.7% of the sample.

This clone showed up just once. What antigen it recognizes has not been identified. There are no base qualities to consult, and no much larger clone falls within one base. According to the germline V gene, CDR1 reads SGHTA and CDR2 reads FQGTGA. V sheds 1 base and J sheds 3 bases, leaving 13 bases between their ends. The CDR3 numbers 16 residues from cysteine through phenylalanine. CDR3 DNA only is kept here, 48 bases in frame from base 1. The sample's treatment or condition, from its label and the paper: roughly 19 received Ad26.COV2.S at low or high dose, single or two shots; 5 received placebo; per-sample allocation not given. For vaccine and placebo recipients, the sequenced repertoires came from samples collected on day 63 after the first injection. Cohort 1b enrolled 25 or so adults aged 18-55 years at a single site in Boston, USA, between 29 July and 7 August 2020. As a vaccine, Ad26.COV2.S was a replication-incompetent adenovirus type 26 vector that expressed a prefusion-stabilized SARS-CoV-2 spike protein derived from the original Wuhan strain.

Here the sequenced sample was peripheral blood, taken in a trial of Ad26.COV2.S vaccine versus placebo. The chain couples TRBV7-3 to TRBJ2-1; no confident D gene assignment can be made. The receptor was isolated from a person between 18 and 65 years old who received the Ad26.COV2.S COVID-19 vaccine or a placebo. The nucleotide sequence is given as TGTGCCAGCAGCTTAAACGGGTGGCAGAACTACAATGAGCAGTTCTTC. Its translation reads: CASSLNGWQNYNEQFF.